The sequence of this T cell receptor beta chain was determined in a study of T-cell memory formation after mild COVID-19. For the study at large: Across donors, TCR clusters were largely donor specific.

This clonotype turned up a few times. V lost 4 bases and J lost 4, with 13 bases in between. Germline values: CDR1 SEHNR, CDR2 FQNEAQ (reference sequence). This CDR3 spans 15 amino acids. MiXCR, run by TCRdb on the 5' RACE reads, gives a single entry per CDR3 protein. The repertoire has 65,000 to 100,000 distinct CDR3 sequences, about 13% of them found once; the top ten carry roughly two fifths. The chain combines TRBV7-9 with TRBJ2-2; D ambiguous. The receptor was isolated from a man between 18 and 29 years old who had mild COVID-19 (a few samples of this study predate the infection). Cell type and time point are not known. Sequencing used PBMCs or a T cell subset sorted from them (not recorded which). Here the CDR3 DNA reads TGTGCCAGCAGCTCTACCAAGATCGGCACCGGGGAGCTGTTTTTT. It encodes CASSSTKIGTGELFF.